This passage covers 5 T cell receptor beta chains from one sample sequenced in a study of cytotoxic CD8 clonotypes in ibrutinib-treated CLL. The repertoire was sequenced with immunoSEQ multiplex PCR; TCRdb's copy has only in-frame clones and lacks some. The table lists some 290,000 clones, roughly 80% of them singletons. The sequenced sample was PBMCs, obtained before ibrutinib treatment. The receptors come from a human donor with chronic lymphocytic leukemia.

This chain joins TRBV5-4 and TRBJ2-5; a possible D gene is TRBD2 (5 bases). The V gene lost 0 bases and the J gene lost 3 bases, with 9 bases spanning the gap. The germline CDR1 and CDR2 sequences are SGHNT and YYREEE (reference sequence). The CDR3 is made up of 14 amino acids. The CDR3 bases are TGTGCCAGCAGCTTGGTTGGAGCGGAAGAGACCCAGTACTTC. Translated: CASSLVGAEETQYF.

The chain combines TRBV15 with TRBJ2-3, with a possible D match to TRBD2 (6 bases). CDR1 LNHNV and CDR2 YYDKDF come from the germline V gene (reference sequence). This CDR3 comprises 17 residues. Trimming shortened V by 0 bases and J by 9 bases, and 22 bases separated the two germline ends. CDR3: CATSRDPLRRAQITQYF. The CDR3 DNA is TGTGCCACCAGCAGAGATCCCCTTAGGAGGGCACAGATCACGCAGTATTTT.

This chain joins TRBV7-6 and TRBJ2-7; 9 bases line up with TRBD1. Germline-derived CDR1 and CDR2 are SGHVS and FNYEAQ. The CDR3 sequence is 15 residues long. Trimming at V came to 5 bases and at J to 5 bases, leaving 10 bases not matched to a gene. The CDR3 spells CASSHPPGQGHEQYF. CDR3 nucleotides: TGTGCCAGCAGCCACCCACCGGGACAGGGCCACGAGCAGTACTTC.

This chain links TRBV5-1 with TRBJ1-1, with D maybe TRBD1 (6 bases). The CDR3 has 13 amino acids. With 4 bases removed from V and 5 bases from J, the gap between germline ends came to 12 bases. Germline CDR1 SGHRS, CDR2 YFSETQ. CDR3 bases: TGCGCCAGCAGCCAACAGGGATGGACTGAAGCTTTCTTT. Residues: CASSQQGWTEAFF. Looking up the rest from reference TRBV5-1 and TRBJ1-1 gives the full variable domain: KAGVTQTPRYLIKTRGQQVTLSCSPISGHRSVSWYQQTPGQGLQFLFEYFSETQRNKGNFPGRFSGRQFSNSRSEMNVSTLELGDSALYLCASSQQGWTEAFFGQGTRLTVV.

The chain employs TRBV6-5 and TRBJ2-2; D not certain. Trimming took off 8 bases at V and 5 bases at J, with 12 bases between the two ends. This CDR3 spans 13 amino acids. CDR1 and CDR2 from the germline V gene are MNHEY and SVGAGI. The CDR3 is CASHTLGTGELFF. The CDR3 coding sequence is TGTGCCAGCCACACGCTGGGAACCGGGGAGCTGTTTTTT.